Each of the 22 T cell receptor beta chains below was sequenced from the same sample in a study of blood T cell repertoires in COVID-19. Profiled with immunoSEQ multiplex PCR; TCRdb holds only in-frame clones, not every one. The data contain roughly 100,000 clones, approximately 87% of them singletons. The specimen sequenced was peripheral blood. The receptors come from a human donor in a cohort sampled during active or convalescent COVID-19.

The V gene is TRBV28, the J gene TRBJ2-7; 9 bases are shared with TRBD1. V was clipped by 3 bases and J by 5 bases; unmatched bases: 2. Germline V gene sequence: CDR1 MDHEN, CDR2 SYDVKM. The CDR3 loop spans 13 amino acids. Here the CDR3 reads CASSFRDRDEQYF. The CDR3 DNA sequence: TGTGCCAGCAGTTTCCGGGACAGGGACGAGCAGTACTTC.

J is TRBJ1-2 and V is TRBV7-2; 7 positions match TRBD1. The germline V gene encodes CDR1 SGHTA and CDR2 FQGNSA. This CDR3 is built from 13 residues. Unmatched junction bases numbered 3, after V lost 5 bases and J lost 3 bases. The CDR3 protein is CASSPGTDYGYTF. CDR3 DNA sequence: TGTGCCAGCAGCCCCGGGACAGACTATGGCTACACCTTC.

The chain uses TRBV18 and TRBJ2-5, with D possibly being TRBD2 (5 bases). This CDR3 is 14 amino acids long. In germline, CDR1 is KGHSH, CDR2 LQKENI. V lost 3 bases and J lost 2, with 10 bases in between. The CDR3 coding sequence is TGTGCCAGCTCACCGGGGAGCAATCAAGAGACCCAGTACTTC. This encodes CASSPGSNQETQYF.

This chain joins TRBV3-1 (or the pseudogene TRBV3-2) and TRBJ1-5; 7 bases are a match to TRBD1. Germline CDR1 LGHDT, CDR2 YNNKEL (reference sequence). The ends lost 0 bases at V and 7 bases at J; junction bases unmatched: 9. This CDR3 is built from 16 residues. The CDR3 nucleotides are TGTGCCAGCAGCCAAGAATACGGCAGGGGGACACAGCCCCAGCATTTT. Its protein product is CASSQEYGRGTQPQHF.

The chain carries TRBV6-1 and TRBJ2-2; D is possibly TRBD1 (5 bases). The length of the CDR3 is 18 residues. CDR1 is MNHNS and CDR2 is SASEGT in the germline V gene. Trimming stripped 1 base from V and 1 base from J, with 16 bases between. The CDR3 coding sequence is TGTGCCAGCAGTGAAGAGGGGCTCGACACGAGGAACACCGGGGAGCTGTTTTTT. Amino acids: CASSEEGLDTRNTGELFF.

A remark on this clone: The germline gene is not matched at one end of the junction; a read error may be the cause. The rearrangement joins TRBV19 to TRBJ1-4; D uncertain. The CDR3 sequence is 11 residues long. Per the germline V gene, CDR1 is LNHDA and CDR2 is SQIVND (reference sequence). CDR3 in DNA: TGTGCCAGTAGTTCAGACCGGGTCCCACTATTT. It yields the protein CASSSDRVPLF.

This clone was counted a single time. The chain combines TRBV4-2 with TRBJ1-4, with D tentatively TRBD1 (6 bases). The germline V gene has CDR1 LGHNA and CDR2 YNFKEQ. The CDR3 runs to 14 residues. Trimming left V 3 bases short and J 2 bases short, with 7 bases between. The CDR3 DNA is TGTGCCAGCAGCCAGGGACACACTAATGAAAAACTGTTTTTT. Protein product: CASSQGHTNEKLFF.

The CDR3: CASSSGLINSPLHF. CDR3 nucleotides: TGCGCCAGCAGCTCAGGACTCATTAATTCACCCCTCCACTTT. The rearrangement uses TRBV5-1 and TRBJ1-6, with D hard to call. The CDR3 covers 14 residues. Germline loops: CDR1 SGHRS, CDR2 YFSETQ. V was clipped by 3 bases and J by 6 bases, with 10 bases between them.

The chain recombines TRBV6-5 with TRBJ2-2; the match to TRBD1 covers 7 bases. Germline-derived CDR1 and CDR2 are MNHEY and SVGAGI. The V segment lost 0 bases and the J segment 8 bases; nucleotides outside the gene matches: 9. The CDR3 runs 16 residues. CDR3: CASSYSGQVKAGELFF. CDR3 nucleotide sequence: TGTGCCAGCAGTTACTCCGGACAGGTGAAGGCAGGGGAGCTGTTTTTT.

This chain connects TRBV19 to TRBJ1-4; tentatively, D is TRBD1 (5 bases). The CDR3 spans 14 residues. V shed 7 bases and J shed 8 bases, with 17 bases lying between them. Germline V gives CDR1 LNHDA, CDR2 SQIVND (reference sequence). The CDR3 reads CASMSGRGHEKLFF. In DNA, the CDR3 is TGTGCCAGTATGTCCGGGCGGGGCCACGAAAAACTGTTTTTT.

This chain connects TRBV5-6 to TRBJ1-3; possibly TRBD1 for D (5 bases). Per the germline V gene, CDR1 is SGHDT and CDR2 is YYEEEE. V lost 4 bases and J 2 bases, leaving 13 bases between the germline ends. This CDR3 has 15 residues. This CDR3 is CASSLLGGAGNTIYF. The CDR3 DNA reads TGTGCCAGCAGCCTTCTCGGGGGGGCTGGAAACACCATATATTTT.

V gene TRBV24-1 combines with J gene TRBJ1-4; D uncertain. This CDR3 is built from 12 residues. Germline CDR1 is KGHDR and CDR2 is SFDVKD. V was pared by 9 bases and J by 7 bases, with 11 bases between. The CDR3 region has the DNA TGTGCCACCCGGGGAGAGGGTGAAAAACTGTTTTTT. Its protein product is CATRGEGEKLFF.

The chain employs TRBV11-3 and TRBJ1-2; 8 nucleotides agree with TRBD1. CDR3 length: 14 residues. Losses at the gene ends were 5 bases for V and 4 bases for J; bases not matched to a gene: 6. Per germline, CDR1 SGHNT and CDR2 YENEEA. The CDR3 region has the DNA TGTGCCAGCAGCCTACGGACAGGGAGCTATGGCTACACCTTC. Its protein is CASSLRTGSYGYTF.

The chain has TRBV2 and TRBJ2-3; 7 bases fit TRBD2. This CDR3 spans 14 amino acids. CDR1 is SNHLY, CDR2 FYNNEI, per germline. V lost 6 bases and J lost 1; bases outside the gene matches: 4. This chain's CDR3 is CASRAGLRTDTQYF. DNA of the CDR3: TGTGCCAGCAGAGCGGGACTCCGCACAGATACGCAGTATTTT.

The CDR3 nucleotides are TGTGCCAGCAGCTCTCCGGGACACCAGAACACCGGGGAGCTGTTTTTT. It specifies CASSSPGHQNTGELFF. The chain couples TRBV7-2 to TRBJ2-2; D may be TRBD1 (6 bases). The CDR3 length is 16 residues. Germline V lookup: CDR1 SGHTA, CDR2 FQGNSA. Trimming cost V 4 bases and J 1 base, with 13 bases left between them.

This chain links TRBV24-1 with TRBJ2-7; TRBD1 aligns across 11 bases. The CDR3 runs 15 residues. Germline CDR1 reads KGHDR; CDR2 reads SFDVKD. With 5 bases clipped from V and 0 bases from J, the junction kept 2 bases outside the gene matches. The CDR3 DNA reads TGTGCCACCAGTGCAGGGACAGGGGGCTCCTACGAGCAGTACTTC. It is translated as CATSAGTGGSYEQYF.

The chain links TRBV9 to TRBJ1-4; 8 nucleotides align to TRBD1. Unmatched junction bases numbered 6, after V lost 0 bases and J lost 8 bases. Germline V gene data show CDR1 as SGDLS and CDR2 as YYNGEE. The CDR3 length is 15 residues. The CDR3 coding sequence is TGTGCCAGCAGCGTAGATGAGACAGGGGAAGAAAAACTGTTTTTT. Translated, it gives CASSVDETGEEKLFF.

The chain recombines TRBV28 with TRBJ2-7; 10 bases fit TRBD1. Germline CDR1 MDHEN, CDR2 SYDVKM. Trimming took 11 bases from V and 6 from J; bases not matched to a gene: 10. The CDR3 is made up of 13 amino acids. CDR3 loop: CAPPGTGVGEQYF. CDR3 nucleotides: TGTGCCCCCCCCGGGACAGGGGTTGGCGAGCAGTACTTC.

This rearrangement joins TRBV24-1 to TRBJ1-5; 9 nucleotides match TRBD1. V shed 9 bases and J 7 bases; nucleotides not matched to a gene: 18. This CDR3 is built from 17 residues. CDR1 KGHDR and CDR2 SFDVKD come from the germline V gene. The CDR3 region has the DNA TGTGCCACCTCCGGGCGACAGGGGGAGGGAATCTGGCAGCCCCAGCATTTT. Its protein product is CATSGRQGEGIWQPQHF.

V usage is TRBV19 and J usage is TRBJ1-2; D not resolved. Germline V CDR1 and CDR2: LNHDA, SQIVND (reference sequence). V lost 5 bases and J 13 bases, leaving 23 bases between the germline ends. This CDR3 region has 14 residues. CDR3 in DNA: TGTGCCAGTAGTGATGCGACGGGAATAGCAGCTCCCACCTTC. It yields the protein CASSDATGIAAPTF. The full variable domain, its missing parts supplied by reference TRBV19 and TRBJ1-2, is DGGITQSPKYLFRKEGQNVTLSCEQNLNHDAMYWYRQDPGQGLRLIYYSQIVNDFQKGDIAEGYSVSREKKESFPLTVTSAQKNPTAFYLCASSDATGIAAPTFGSGTRLTVV.

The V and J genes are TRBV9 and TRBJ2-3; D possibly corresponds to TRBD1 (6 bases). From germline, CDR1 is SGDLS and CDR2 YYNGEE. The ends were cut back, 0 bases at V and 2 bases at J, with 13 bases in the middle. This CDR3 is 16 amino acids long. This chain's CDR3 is CASSVGGGHTTDTQYF. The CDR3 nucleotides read TGTGCCAGCAGCGTAGGTGGGGGACATACCACAGATACGCAGTATTTT.

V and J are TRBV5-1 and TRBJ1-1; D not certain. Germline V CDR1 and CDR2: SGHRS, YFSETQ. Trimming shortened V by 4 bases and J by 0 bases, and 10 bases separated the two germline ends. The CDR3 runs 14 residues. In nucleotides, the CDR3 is TGCGCCAGCAGCAGCACACTAATGAACACTGAAGCTTTCTTT. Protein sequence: CASSSTLMNTEAFF.